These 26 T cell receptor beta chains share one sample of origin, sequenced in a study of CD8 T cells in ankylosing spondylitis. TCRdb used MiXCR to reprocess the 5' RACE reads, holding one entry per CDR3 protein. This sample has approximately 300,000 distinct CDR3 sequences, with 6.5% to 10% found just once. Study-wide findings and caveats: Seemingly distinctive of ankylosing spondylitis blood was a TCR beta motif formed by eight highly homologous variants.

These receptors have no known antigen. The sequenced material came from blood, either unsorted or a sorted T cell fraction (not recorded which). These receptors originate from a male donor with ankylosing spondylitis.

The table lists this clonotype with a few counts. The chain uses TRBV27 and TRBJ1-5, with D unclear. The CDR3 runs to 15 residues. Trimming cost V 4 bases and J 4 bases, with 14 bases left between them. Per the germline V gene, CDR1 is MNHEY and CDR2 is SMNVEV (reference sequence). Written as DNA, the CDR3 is TGTGCCAGCAGTTCGGGAGGTCCTATAAATCAGCCCCAGCATTTT. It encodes CASSSGGPINQPQHF.

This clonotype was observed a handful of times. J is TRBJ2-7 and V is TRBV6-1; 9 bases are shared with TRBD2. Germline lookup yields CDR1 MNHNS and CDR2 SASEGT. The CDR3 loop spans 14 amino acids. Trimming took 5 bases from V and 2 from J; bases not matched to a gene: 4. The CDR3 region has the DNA TGTGCCAGCAGTCCCCGCGGGGGGGCCTACGAGCAGTACTTC. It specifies CASSPRGGAYEQYF.

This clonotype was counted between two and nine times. This CDR3 is CSARDFKGAKNIQYF. CDR3 nucleotides: TGCAGTGCTAGAGATTTCAAGGGGGCCAAAAACATTCAGTACTTC. The V gene is TRBV20-1, the J gene TRBJ2-4; TRBD1 might be the D (5 bases). The CDR3 extends over 15 amino acids. CDR1 DFQATT and CDR2 SNEGSKA come from the germline V gene (reference sequence). Trimming removed 0 bases at V and 1 base at J, with 10 bases between.

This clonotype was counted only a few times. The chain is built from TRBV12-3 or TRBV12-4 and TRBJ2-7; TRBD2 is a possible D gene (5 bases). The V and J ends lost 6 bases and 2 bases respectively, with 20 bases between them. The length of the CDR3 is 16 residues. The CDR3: CASRASGGAGAYEQYF. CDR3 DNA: TGTGCCAGCAGGGCGTCTGGCGGAGCCGGGGCCTACGAGCAGTACTTC.

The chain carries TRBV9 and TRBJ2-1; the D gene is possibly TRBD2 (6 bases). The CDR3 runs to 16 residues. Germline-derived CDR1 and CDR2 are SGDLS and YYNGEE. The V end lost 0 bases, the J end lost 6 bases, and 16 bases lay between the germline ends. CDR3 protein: CASSVDPAGGPNEQFF. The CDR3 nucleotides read TGTGCCAGCAGCGTAGACCCAGCGGGCGGTCCCAATGAGCAGTTCTTC.

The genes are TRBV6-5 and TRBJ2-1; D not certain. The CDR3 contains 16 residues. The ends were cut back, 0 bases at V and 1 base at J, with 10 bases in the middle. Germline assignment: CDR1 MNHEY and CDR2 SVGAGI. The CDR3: CASSYSRRRSYNEQFF. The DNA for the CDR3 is TGTGCCAGCAGTTACTCTCGGAGAAGGTCCTACAATGAGCAGTTCTTC.

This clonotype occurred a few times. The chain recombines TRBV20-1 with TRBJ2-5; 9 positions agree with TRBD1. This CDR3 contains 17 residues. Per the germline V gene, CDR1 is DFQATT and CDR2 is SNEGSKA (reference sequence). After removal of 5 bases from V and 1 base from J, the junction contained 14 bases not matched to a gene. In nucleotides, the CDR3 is TGCAGTGCTCCCGACGTAAGACAGGGGGGTAGCCAAGAGACCCAGTACTTC. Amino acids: CSAPDVRQGGSQETQYF.

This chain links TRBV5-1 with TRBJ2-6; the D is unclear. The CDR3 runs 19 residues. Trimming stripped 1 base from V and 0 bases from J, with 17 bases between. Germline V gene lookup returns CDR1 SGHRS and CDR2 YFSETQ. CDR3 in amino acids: CASSLQQKGDYSGANVLTF. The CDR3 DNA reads TGCGCCAGCAGCTTGCAGCAGAAGGGTGATTACTCTGGGGCCAACGTCCTGACTTTC.

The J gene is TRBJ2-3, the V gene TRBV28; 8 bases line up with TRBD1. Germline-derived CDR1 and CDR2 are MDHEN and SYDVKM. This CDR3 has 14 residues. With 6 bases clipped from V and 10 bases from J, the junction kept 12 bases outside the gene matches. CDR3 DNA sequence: TGTGCCAGCAGCCGTGAGGACAGGGCCGATCCGCAGTATTTT. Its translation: CASSREDRADPQYF.

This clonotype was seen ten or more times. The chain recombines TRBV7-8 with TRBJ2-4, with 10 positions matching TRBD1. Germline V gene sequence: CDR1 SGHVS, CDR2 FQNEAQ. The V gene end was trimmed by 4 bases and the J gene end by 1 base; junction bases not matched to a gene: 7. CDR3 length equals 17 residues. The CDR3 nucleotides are TGTGCCAGCAGCTCGAATGACAGGGGGCTTGCCAAAAACATTCAGTACTTC. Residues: CASSSNDRGLAKNIQYF.

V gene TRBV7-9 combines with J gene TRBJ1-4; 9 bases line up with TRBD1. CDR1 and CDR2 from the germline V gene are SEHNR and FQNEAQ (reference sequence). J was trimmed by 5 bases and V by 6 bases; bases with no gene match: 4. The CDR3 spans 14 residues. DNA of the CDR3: TGTGCCAGCAGACTCGGACAGGGGAATGAAAAACTGTTTTTT. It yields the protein CASRLGQGNEKLFF.

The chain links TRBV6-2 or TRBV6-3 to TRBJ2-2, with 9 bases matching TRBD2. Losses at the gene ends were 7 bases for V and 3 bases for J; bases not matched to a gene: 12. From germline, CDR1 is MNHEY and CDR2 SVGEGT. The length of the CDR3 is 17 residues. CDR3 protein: CASTLLGRLADTGELFF. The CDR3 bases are TGTGCCAGCACCCTTTTGGGCAGACTAGCGGACACCGGGGAGCTGTTTTTT.

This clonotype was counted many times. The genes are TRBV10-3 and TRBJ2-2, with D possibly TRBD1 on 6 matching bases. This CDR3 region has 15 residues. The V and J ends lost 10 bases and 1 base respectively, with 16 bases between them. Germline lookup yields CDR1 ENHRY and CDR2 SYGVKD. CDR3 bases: TGTGCCACATTACAGGGTTTGGGGAACACCGGGGAGCTGTTTTTT. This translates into CATLQGLGNTGELFF.

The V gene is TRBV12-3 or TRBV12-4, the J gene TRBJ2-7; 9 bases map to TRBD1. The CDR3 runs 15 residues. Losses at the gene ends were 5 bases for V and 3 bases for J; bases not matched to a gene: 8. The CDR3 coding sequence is TGTGCCAGCAGTATCCAGTCGGGACAGGGCTACGAGCAGTACTTC. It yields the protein CASSIQSGQGYEQYF.

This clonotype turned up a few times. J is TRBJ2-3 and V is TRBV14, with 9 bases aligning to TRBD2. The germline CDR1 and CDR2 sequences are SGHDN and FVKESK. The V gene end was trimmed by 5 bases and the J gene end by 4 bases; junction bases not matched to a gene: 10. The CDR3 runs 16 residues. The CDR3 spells CASSGRLAVAPDTQYF. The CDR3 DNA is TGTGCCAGCAGCGGGCGACTAGCGGTTGCGCCAGATACGCAGTATTTT.

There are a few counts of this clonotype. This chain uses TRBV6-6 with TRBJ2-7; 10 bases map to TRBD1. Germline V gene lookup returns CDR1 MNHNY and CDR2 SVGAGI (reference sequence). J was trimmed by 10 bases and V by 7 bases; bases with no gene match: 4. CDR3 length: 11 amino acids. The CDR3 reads CASTTGGGQYF. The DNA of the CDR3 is TGTGCCAGCACGACAGGGGGCGGACAGTACTTC.

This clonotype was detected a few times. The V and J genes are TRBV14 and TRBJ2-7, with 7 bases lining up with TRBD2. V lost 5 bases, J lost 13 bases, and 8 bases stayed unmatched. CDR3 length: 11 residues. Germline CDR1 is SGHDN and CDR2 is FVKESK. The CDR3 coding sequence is TGTGCCAGCAGCAACGGGAGGATCCGATACTTC. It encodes CASSNGRIRYF.

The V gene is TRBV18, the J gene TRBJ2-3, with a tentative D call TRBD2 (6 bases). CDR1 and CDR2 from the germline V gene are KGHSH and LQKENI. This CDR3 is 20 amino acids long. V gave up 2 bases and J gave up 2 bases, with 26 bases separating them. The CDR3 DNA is TGTGCCAGCTCACCATTACCACTAGCCGGGACGGATGGCCCCACAGATACGCAGTATTTT. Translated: CASSPLPLAGTDGPTDTQYF.

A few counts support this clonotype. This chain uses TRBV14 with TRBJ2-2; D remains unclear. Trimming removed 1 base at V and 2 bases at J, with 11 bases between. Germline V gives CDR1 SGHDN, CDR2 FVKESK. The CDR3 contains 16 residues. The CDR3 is CASSQAVRINTGELFF. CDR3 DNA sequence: TGTGCCAGCAGCCAAGCGGTCCGGATCAACACCGGGGAGCTGTTTTTT.

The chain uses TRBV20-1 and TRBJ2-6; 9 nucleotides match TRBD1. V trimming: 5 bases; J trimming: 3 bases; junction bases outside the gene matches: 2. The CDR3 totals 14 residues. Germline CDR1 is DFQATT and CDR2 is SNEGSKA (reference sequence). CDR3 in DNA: TGCAGTGCTTACAGGGGGCTTGGGGCCAACGTCCTGACTTTC. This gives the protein CSAYRGLGANVLTF.

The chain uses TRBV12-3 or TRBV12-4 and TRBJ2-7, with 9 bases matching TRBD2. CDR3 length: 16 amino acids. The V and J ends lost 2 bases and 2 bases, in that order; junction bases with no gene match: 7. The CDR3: CASSLTTSGGTYEQYF. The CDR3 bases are TGTGCCAGCAGTTTAACGACTAGCGGAGGAACCTACGAGCAGTACTTC.

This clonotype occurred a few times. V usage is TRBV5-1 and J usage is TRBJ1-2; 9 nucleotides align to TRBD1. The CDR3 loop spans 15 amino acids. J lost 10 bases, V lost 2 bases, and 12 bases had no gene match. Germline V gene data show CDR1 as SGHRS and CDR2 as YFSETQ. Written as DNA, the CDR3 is TGCGCCAGCAGCTTATCCCCGGGACAGGGTGTGGACTACACCTTC. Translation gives CASSLSPGQGVDYTF.

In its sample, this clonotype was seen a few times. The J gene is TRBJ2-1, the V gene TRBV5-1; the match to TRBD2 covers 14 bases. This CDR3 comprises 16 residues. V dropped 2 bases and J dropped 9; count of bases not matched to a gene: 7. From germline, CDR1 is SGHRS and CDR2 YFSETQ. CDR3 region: CASSLGTSGRSGEQFF. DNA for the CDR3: TGCGCCAGCAGCTTAGGGACTAGCGGGAGATCGGGTGAGCAGTTCTTC.

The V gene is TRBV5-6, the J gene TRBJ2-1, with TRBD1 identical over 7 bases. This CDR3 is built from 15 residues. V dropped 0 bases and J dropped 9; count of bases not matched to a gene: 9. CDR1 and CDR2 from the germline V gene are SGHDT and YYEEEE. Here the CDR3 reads CASSLGARGFREQFF. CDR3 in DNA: TGTGCCAGCAGCTTGGGAGCCAGGGGGTTCCGTGAGCAGTTCTTC.

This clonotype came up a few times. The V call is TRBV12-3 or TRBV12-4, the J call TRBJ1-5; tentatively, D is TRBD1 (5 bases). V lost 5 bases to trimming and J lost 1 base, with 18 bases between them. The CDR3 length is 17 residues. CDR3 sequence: CASSRRGGVSSNQPQHF. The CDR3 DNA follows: TGTGCCAGCAGTAGGAGGGGTGGCGTATCGAGCAATCAGCCCCAGCATTTT.

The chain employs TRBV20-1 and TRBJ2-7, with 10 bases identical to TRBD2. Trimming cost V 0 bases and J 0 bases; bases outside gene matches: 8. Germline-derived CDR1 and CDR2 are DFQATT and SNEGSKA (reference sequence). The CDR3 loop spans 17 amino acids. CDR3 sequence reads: CSARDRLAGVYSYEQYF. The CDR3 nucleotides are TGCAGTGCTAGAGATCGGCTAGCGGGGGTATACTCCTACGAGCAGTACTTC.